The text below deals with one TCR beta chain. Germline CDR1 and CDR2: MDHEN and SYDVKM. The V end was cut by 5 bases, the J end by 7 bases, with 17 bases between. The CDR3 is 14 residues long. Using immunoSEQ multiplex PCR, the repertoire was profiled, and TCRdb retains in-frame clones only, with some absent. The table has more than 15,000 clones, 87% seen once; the top ten hold 8.5% to 14%. These data originate in a study of blood T cell repertoires in COVID-19. Sequencing was carried out using peripheral blood. This clonotype was sampled from a human donor in a cohort sampled during active COVID-19. This chain uses TRBV28 with TRBJ2-5; possible D gene TRBD1, 5 bases. The CDR3 loop reads CASSRYTKRGTQYF. The CDR3 region has the DNA TGTGCCAGCAGTCGATACACCAAAAGGGGGACCCAGTACTTC.